This T cell receptor beta chain was profiled in a study of OX40 agonist ivuxolimab in advanced cancers. Whole-study context: Patients with hepatocellular carcinoma, melanoma, renal cell or head and neck cancer made up the dose-escalation patients.

Assay used: immunoSEQ multiplex PCR; TCRdb lists only in-frame clones, some missing. The sample carries 30,000 to 40,000 clones, around 90% recorded once. The germline CDR1 and CDR2 sequences are MNHNY and SVGAGI (reference sequence). The J segment lost 5 bases and the V segment lost 7 bases, leaving 11 bases of the junction unmatched. The CDR3 is 14 residues long. This receptor was obtained from an adult with an advanced solid tumor such as melanoma, head and neck, liver or kidney cancer. This chain connects TRBV6-6 to TRBJ2-7, with 7 nucleotides matching TRBD1. The sequencing used CD4+ or CD8+ T cells sorted from blood, collected in a trial of the OX40 agonist ivuxolimab. As DNA, the CDR3 is TGTGCCAGCATTTCGAGACAGGGATACGACGAGCAGTACTTC. This sequence encodes CASISRQGYDEQYF.